Described below is a single T cell receptor (beta chain) sequence and its context. As yet, its antigen is unknown. The sample is drawn from a study of OX40 agonist ivuxolimab in advanced cancers. Study-wide points: Researchers report that CD8+ T cells had, on average, more expanded clones than CD4+.

Repertoires were generated with immunoSEQ multiplex PCR, while TCRdb's copy carries only in-frame clones and drops some. The profile shows about 64,000 clones, nearly 90% of them singletons. Systemic immunosuppression or autoimmune disease history was grounds to exclude patients. The timepoints at which blood was sampled were baseline, cycle 4 day 1, and cycle 7 day 1. This TCR was recovered from an adult with an advanced solid tumor such as melanoma, head and neck, liver or kidney cancer. The sample here was CD4+ or CD8+ T cells sorted from blood, taken in a trial of the OX40 agonist ivuxolimab.

The DNA of the CDR3 is TGTGCCAGCAGCTTAGTGCTCGTTACAGGAAACTACGAGCAGTACTTC. It is translated as CASSLVLVTGNYEQYF. V and J are TRBV7-2 and TRBJ2-7; D might be TRBD1 (5 bases). Trimming stripped 1 base from V and 3 bases from J, with 16 bases between. CDR3 size: 16 residues. The germline V gene encodes CDR1 SGHTA and CDR2 FQGNSA. The full variable domain, its missing parts supplied by reference TRBV7-2 and TRBJ2-7, is GAGVSQSPSNKVTEKGKDVELRCDPISGHTALYWYRQSLGQGLEFLIYFQGNSAPDKSGLPSDRFSAERTGGSVSTLTIQRTQQEDSAVYLCASSLVLVTGNYEQYFGPGTRLTVT.